Shown below are 14 T cell receptor beta chains from a single sample sequenced in a study of T-cell memory formation after mild COVID-19. Each CDR3 protein gets one entry after TCRdb re-called the 5' RACE reads with MiXCR. Among tens of thousands of distinct CDR3 sequences listed, 25% to 30% were seen once. What was sequenced was PBMCs or a T cell subset sorted from them (not recorded which). The receptors were gathered from a man younger than 35 who had mild COVID-19 (a few samples of this study predate the infection). Cell type and time point are not known.

CDR3 nucleotide sequence: TGTGCCAGCAGACCCCCTAGGGAAGCTTTCTTT. This encodes CASRPPREAFF. The chain has TRBV12-3 or TRBV12-4 and TRBJ1-1, with D uncertain. This CDR3 has 11 amino acids. Trimming cost V 6 bases and J 8 bases, with 10 bases left between them.

The CDR3 sequence is CATSDPAPHTEAFF. The DNA of the CDR3 is TGTGCCACCAGTGATCCAGCTCCTCACACTGAAGCTTTCTTT. This chain joins TRBV24-1 and TRBJ1-1; D ambiguous. CDR3 length: 14 residues. Trimming took 3 bases from V and 3 from J, leaving 10 bases between them. Germline V gene data show CDR1 as KGHDR and CDR2 as SFDVKD.

This chain connects TRBV12-3 or TRBV12-4 to TRBJ1-5, with a possible D match to TRBD1 (5 bases). CDR3 length: 14 amino acids. V shed 3 bases and J shed 2 bases, with 8 bases lying between them. The CDR3 region is CASSFLGGNQPQHF. CDR3 DNA: TGTGCCAGCAGTTTTCTGGGGGGCAATCAGCCCCAGCATTTT.

The table lists this clonotype with a few counts. The chain carries TRBV7-6 and TRBJ2-2, with 14 bases matching TRBD2. This CDR3 spans 19 amino acids. Germline assignment: CDR1 SGHVS and CDR2 FNYEAQ. Trimming removed 3 bases from V and 0 bases from J; junction bases left unmatched: 6. Here the CDR3 reads CASSFAGTSGGTNTGELFF. CDR3 nucleotides: TGTGCCAGCAGCTTTGCCGGGACTAGCGGGGGAACGAACACCGGGGAGCTGTTTTTT.

The rearrangement links TRBV12-3 or TRBV12-4 to TRBJ2-1; D ambiguous. Between the trimmed V and J ends, which lost 5 bases and 8 bases, there was a span of 10 bases. CDR3 size: 12 residues. CDR3 region: CASSHRWDEQFF. The DNA of the CDR3 is TGTGCCAGCAGTCACCGGTGGGATGAGCAGTTCTTC.

This clonotype was seen a handful of times. The chain is built from TRBV9 and TRBJ2-3; D is perhaps TRBD1 or TRBD2 (5 bases each). Germline V CDR1 and CDR2: SGDLS, YYNGEE. Trimming removed 0 bases from V and 2 bases from J, with 7 bases in between. This CDR3 region has 14 residues. CDR3 region: CASSVVGVTDTQYF. The CDR3 DNA reads TGTGCCAGCAGCGTAGTGGGGGTCACAGATACGCAGTATTTT.

The chain has TRBV9 and TRBJ2-1; perhaps D is TRBD1 or TRBD2 (6 bases each). V dropped 0 bases and J dropped 5 bases, with 15 bases sitting between them. The CDR3 extends over 16 amino acids. The germline V gene has CDR1 SGDLS and CDR2 YYNGEE. Here the CDR3 DNA reads TGTGCCAGCAGCGTAGCTGGGGGGCTAGAGAACAATGAGCAGTTCTTC. Its translation is CASSVAGGLENNEQFF.

The chain links TRBV4-1 to TRBJ2-1; D is undetermined. CDR1 MGHRA and CDR2 YSYEKL come from the germline V gene. CDR3 length: 15 residues. Trimming stripped 0 bases from V and 4 bases from J, with 10 bases between. The CDR3 coding sequence is TGCGCCAGCAGCCAAGAGCCTAGAACGTACAATGAGCAGTTCTTC. Encoded protein: CASSQEPRTYNEQFF.

Only a few counts were recorded for this clonotype. The J gene is TRBJ2-1, the V gene TRBV6-2 or TRBV6-3, with D tentatively TRBD1 or TRBD2 (7 bases each). Germline CDR1 is MNHEY and CDR2 is SVGEGT. V lost 6 bases to trimming and J lost 2 bases, with 14 bases between them. The CDR3 spans 15 residues. CDR3 region: CASRGSGGAYNEQFF. CDR3 DNA sequence: TGTGCCAGCAGAGGATCAGGGGGGGCCTACAATGAGCAGTTCTTC.

This clonotype was detected only a few times. The V gene is TRBV30, the J gene TRBJ2-2; D is uncertain. The germline gives CDR1 GTSNPN, CDR2 SVGIG (reference sequence). This CDR3 spans 12 amino acids. V was trimmed by 2 bases and J by 8 bases, leaving 9 bases between them. CDR3 sequence: CAWSLNGGELFF. CDR3 bases: TGTGCCTGGAGTCTCAACGGGGGGGAGCTGTTTTTT.

V is TRBV7-9 and J is TRBJ1-2; TRBD1 aligns across 7 bases. This CDR3 has 13 amino acids. Per the germline V gene, CDR1 is SEHNR and CDR2 is FQNEAQ (reference sequence). V dropped 11 bases and J dropped 7; count of bases not matched to a gene: 13. The CDR3 loop is CASLDRFHRGYTF. The CDR3 bases are TGTGCCTCTCTGGACAGGTTCCACCGTGGCTACACCTTC.

A few counts support this clonotype. The V call is TRBV4-1, the J call TRBJ1-1, with TRBD1 as a possible D gene (6 bases). Trimming removed 2 bases from V and 9 bases from J, with 13 bases in between. The germline V gene encodes CDR1 MGHRA and CDR2 YSYEKL. The CDR3 has 13 amino acids. This CDR3 reads CASSQTRDIQAFF. The CDR3 DNA is TGCGCCAGCAGCCAAACCCGGGACATTCAAGCTTTCTTT.

The V gene is TRBV4-3, the J gene TRBJ2-3, with D unclear. Trimming pared 0 bases from V and 3 bases from J, leaving 7 bases between. CDR1 LGHNA and CDR2 YSLEER come from the germline V gene. The CDR3 is 14 amino acids. In nucleotides, the CDR3 is TGCGCCAGCAGCCAAGAGCAGCTTACAGATACGCAGTATTTT. Protein sequence: CASSQEQLTDTQYF.

J is TRBJ1-1 and V is TRBV5-6; 8 bases fit TRBD1. Germline V gives CDR1 SGHDT, CDR2 YYEEEE. This CDR3 contains 14 residues. Unmatched junction bases numbered 2, after V lost 2 bases and J lost 2 bases. The CDR3 sequence: CASSFGTGNTEAFF. The DNA of the CDR3 is TGTGCCAGCAGCTTCGGGACAGGAAACACTGAAGCTTTCTTT.